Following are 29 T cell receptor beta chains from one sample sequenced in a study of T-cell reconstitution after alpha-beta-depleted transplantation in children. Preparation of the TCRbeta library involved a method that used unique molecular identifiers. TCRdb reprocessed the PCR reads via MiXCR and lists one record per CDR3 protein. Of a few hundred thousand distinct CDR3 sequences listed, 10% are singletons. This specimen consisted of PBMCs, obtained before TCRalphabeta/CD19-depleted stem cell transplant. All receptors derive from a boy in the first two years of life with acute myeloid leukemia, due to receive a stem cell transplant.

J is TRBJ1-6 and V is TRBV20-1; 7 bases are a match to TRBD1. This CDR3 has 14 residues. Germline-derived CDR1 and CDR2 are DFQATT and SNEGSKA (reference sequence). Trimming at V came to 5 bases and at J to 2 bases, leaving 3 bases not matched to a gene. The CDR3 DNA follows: TGCAGTGCTGAGGGGGCGACCTATAATTCACCCCTCCACTTT. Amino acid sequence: CSAEGATYNSPLHF.

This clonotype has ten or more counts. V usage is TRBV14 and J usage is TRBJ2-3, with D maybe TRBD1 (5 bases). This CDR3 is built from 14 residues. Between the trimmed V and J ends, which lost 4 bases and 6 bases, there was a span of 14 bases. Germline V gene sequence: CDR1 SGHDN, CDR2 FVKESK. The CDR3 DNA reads TGTGCCAGCAGCCTCCGACAGATTCCGGATACGCAGTATTTT. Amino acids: CASSLRQIPDTQYF.

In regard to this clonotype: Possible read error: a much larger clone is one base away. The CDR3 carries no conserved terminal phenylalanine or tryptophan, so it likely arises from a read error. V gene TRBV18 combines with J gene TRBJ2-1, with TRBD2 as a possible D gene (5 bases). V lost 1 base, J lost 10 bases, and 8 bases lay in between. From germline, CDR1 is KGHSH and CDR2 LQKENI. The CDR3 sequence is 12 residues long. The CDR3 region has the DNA TGTGCCAGCTCACCACGTACGGGGGAGCAGTTCTTG. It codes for CASSPRTGEQFL.

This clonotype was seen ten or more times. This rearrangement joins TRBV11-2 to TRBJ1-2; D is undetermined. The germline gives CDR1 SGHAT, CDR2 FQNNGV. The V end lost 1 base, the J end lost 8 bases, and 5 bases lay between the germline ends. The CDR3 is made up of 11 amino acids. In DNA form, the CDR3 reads TGTGCCAGCAGCTTAGTTGGGGGCTACACCTTC. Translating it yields CASSLVGGYTF.

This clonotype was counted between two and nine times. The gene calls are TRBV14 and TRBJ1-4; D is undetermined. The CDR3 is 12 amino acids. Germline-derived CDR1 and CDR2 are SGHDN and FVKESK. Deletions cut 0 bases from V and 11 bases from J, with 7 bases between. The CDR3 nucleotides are TGTGCCAGCAGCCAAGAGGGGTACAAACTGTTTTTT. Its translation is CASSQEGYKLFF.

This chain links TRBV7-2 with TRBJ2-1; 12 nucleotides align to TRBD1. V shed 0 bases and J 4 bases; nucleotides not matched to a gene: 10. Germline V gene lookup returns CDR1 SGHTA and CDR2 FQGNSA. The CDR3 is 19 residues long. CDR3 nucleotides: TGTGCCAGCAGCTTAGCCCCGGGACAGGGGGCGTCGATATACAATGAGCAGTTCTTC. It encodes CASSLAPGQGASIYNEQFF.

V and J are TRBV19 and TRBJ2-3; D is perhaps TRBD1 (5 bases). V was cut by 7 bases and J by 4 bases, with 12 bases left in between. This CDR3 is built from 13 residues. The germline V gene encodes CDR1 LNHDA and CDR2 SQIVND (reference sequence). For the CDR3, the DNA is TGTGCCAGTAACGCAGGGCGGCCAGATACGCAGTATTTT. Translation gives CASNAGRPDTQYF.

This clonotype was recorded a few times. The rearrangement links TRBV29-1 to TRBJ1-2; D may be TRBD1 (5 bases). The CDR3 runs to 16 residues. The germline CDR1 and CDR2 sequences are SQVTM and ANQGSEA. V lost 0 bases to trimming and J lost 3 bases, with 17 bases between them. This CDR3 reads CSVEDWKYRGDYGYTF. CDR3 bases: TGCAGCGTTGAAGATTGGAAGTACCGAGGGGACTATGGCTACACCTTC.

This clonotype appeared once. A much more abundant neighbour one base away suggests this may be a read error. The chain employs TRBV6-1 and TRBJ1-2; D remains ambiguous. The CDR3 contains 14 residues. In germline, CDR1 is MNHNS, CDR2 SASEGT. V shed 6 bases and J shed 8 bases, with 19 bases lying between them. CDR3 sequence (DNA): TGTGCCAGCAGCCCCCGTAGCGGGCGTCAAGGCTACACCTTC. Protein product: CASSPRSGRQGYTF.

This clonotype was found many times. The CDR3: CASSHSLAGRQETQYF. Here the CDR3 DNA reads TGTGCCAGCAGCCATTCTTTAGCGGGGCGGCAAGAGACCCAGTACTTC. The chain combines TRBV3-1 with TRBJ2-5, with 8 nucleotides matching TRBD2. V lost 3 bases, J lost 2 bases, and 8 bases stayed unmatched. The CDR3 totals 16 residues. Germline V gene sequence: CDR1 LGHDT, CDR2 YNNKEL (reference sequence).

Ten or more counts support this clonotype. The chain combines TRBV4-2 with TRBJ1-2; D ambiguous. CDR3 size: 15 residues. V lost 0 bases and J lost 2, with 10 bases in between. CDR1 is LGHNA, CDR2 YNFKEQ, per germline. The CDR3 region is CASSQEPRANYGYTF. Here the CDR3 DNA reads TGTGCCAGCAGCCAAGAACCGAGGGCGAACTATGGCTACACCTTC.

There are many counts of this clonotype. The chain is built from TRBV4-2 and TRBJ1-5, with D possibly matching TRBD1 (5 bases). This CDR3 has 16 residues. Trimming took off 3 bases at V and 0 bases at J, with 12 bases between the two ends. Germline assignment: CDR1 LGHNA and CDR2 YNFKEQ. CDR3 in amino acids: CASSHAGVDSNQPQHF. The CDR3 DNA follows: TGTGCCAGCAGCCATGCGGGGGTGGATAGCAATCAGCCCCAGCATTTT.

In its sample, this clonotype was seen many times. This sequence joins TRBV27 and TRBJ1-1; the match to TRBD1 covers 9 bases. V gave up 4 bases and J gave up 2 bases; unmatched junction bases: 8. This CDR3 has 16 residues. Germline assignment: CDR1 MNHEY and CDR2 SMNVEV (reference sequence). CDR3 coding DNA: TGTGCCAGCAGTTCTCTTCAAACAGGGGGCAACACTGAAGCTTTCTTT. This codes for CASSSLQTGGNTEAFF.

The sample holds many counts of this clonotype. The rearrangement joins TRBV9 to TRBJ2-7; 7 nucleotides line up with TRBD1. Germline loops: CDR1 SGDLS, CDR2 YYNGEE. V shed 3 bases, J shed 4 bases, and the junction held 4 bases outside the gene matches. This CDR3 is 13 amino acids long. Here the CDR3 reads CASSGDSSYEQYF. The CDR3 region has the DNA TGTGCCAGCAGCGGGGACAGCTCATACGAGCAGTACTTC.

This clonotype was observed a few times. CDR3 loop: CASSEFGDRSPWVRNIQYF. The CDR3 DNA sequence: TGTGCCAGCAGTGAATTTGGGGACCGATCTCCCTGGGTCAGAAACATTCAGTACTTC. The V gene is TRBV6-1, the J gene TRBJ2-4; D is perhaps TRBD1 or TRBD2 (5 bases each). The CDR3 runs 19 residues. V was shortened by 2 bases and J by 6 bases, with 26 bases between the two germline ends. Germline V gene sequence: CDR1 MNHNS, CDR2 SASEGT.

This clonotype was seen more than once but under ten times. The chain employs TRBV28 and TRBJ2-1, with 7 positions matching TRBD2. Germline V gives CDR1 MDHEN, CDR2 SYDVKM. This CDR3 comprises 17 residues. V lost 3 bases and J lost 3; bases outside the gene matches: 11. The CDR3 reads CASSLAGLVGYYNEQFF. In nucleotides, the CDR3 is TGTGCCAGCAGTTTGGCCGGACTAGTTGGATACTACAATGAGCAGTTCTTC.

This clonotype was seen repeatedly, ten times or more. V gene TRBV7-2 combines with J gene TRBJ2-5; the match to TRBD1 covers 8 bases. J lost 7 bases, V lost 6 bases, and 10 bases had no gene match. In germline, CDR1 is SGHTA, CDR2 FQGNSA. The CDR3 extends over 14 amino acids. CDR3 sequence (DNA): TGTGCCAGCAGTATCCCCGGACAGGGAACGACCCAGTACTTC. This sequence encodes CASSIPGQGTTQYF.

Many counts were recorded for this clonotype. The CDR3 is CAIRGTGANVLTF. The CDR3 nucleotides are TGTGCCATCAGGGGTACTGGGGCCAACGTCCTGACTTTC. The V gene is TRBV10-3, the J gene TRBJ2-6; D unresolved. Trimming left V 6 bases short and J 2 bases short, with 5 bases between. The germline CDR1 and CDR2 sequences are ENHRY and SYGVKD. This CDR3 region has 13 residues.

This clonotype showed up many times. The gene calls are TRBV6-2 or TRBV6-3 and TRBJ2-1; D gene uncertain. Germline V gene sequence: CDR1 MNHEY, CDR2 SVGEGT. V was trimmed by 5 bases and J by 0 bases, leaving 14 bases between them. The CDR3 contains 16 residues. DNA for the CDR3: TGTGCCAGCAGTCCAAGGGCTTTTAGCTCCTACAATGAGCAGTTCTTC. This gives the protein CASSPRAFSSYNEQFF.

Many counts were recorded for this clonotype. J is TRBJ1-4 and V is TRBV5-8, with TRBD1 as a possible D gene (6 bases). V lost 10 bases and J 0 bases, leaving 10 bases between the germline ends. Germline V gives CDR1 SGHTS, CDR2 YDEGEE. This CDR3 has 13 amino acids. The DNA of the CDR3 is TGTGCCGTACAGGGATCAACTAATGAAAAACTGTTTTTT. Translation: CAVQGSTNEKLFF.

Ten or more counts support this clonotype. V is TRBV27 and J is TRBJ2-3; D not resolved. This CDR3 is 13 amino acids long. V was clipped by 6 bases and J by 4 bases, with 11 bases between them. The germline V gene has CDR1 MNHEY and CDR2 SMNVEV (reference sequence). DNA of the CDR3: TGTGCCAGCAGCACTCCTCGAGCAGATACGCAGTATTTT. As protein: CASSTPRADTQYF.

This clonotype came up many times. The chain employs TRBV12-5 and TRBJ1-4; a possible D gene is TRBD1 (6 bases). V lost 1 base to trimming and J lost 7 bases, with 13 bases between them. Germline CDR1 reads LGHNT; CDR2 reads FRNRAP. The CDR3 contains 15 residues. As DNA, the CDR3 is TGTGCTAGTGGTTTGGGTTCAGGGGCGGGTGAAAAACTGTTTTTT. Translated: CASGLGSGAGEKLFF. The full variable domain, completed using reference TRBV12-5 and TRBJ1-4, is DARVTQTPRHKVTEMGQEVTMRCQPILGHNTVFWYRQTMMQGLELLAYFRNRAPLDDSGMPKDRFSAEMPDATLATLKIQPSEPRDSAVYFCASGLGSGAGEKLFFGSGTQLSVL.

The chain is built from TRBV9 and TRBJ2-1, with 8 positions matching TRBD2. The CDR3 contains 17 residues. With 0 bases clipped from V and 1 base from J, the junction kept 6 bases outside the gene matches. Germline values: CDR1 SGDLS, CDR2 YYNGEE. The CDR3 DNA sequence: TGTGCCAGCAGCGTAGCGGGACGGGAGGGTTCCTACAATGAGCAGTTCTTC. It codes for CASSVAGREGSYNEQFF.

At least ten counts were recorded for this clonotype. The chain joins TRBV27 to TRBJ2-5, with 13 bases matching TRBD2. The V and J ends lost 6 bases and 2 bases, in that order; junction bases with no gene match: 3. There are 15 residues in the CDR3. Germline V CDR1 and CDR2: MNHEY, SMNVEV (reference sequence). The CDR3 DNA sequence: TGTGCCAGCAGCCCGGGACTAGCGGGACAAGAGACCCAGTACTTC. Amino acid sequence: CASSPGLAGQETQYF.

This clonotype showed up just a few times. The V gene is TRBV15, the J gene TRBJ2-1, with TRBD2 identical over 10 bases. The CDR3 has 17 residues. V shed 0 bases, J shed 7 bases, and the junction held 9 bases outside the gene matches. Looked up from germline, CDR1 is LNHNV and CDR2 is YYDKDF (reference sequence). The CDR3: CATSRDLLAGEVNEQFF. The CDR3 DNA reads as TGTGCCACCAGCAGAGATCTCCTAGCGGGGGAGGTAAATGAGCAGTTCTTC.

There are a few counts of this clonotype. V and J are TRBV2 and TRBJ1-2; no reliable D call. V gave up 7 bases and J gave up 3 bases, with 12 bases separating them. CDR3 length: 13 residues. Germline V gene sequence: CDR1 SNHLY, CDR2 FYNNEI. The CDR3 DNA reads TGTGCCAGCACCCAAGGGCAGGACTATGGCTACACCTTC. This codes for CASTQGQDYGYTF.

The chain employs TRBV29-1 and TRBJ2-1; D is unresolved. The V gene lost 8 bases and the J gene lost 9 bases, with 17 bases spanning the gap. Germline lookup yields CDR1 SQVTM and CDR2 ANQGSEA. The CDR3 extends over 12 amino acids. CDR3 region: CSHQDFYSEQFF. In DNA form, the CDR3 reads TGCAGCCACCAAGATTTCTATTCTGAGCAGTTCTTC.

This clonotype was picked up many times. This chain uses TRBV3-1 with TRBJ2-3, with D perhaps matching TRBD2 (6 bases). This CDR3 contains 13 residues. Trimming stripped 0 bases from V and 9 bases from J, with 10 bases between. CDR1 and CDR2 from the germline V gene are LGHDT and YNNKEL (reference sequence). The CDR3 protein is CASSQDRLVTQYF. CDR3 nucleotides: TGTGCCAGCAGCCAAGATCGACTAGTGACGCAGTATTTT.

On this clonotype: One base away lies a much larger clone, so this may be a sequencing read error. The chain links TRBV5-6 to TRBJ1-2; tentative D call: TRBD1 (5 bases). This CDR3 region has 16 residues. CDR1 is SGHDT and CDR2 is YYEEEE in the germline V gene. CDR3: CASSQQGPSGGYGFTF. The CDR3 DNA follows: TGTGCCAGCAGCCAGCAGGGTCCAAGCGGAGGCTATGGCTTCACCTTC.